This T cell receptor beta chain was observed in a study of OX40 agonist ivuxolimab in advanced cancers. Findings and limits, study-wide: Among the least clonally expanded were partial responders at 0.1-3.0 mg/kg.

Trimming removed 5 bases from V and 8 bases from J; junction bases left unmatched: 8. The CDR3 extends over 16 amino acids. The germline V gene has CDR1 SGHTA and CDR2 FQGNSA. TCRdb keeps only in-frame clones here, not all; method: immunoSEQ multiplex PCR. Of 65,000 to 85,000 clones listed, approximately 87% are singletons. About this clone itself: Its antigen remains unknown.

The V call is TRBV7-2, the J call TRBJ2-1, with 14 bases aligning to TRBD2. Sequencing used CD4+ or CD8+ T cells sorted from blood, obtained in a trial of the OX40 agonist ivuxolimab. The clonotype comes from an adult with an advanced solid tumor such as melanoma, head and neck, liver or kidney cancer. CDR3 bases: TGTGCCAGCAGCCCCCGGTCGACTAGCGGGGGGGATGAGCAGTTCTTC. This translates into CASSPRSTSGGDEQFF.